The rows below give T cell receptor beta chains drawn from one sample of a study of T cell changes during pregnancy in multiple sclerosis. Clones were sequenced by immunoSEQ multiplex PCR, and TCRdb holds only the in-frame ones, with some missing. The data contain some 52,000 clones, 85% to 95% of them seen just once; the ten biggest clones take up approximately 0.35%. This specimen consisted of CD4+ T cells from peripheral blood mononuclear cells, obtained before pregnancy. These receptors came from a female donor with multiple sclerosis, enrolled in a pregnancy study. CDR3s include the opening cysteine and the closing phenylalanine or tryptophan. D genes are given only for firm matches. Part of the rows lack a size; the others show once, few, many or a class for expanded clones.

TRBJ1-2	NA	TRBD1	TRBV4-3	CASSQSVGTGHHGYTF	TGCGCCAGCAGCCAAAGTGTTGGGACAGGGCACCATGGCTACACCTTC
TRBJ2-7	once	TRBD2	TRBV19	CASSPPRTSGSPGEQYF	TGTGCCAGTAGTCCACCTAGGACTAGCGGGAGTCCGGGCGAGCAGTACTTC
TRBJ2-7	NA	TRBD1	TRBV5-4	CASSPTGLAEQYF	TGTGCCAGCAGCCCGACAGGGCTGGCCGAGCAGTACTTC
TRBJ2-2	NA	TRBD2	TRBV7-3	CASSWGGLNTGELFF	TGTGCCAGCAGCTGGGGAGGGCTGAACACCGGGGAGCTGTTTTTT
TRBJ2-7	once	NA	TRBV7-2	CASSLAHSYEQYF	TGTGCCAGCAGCTTAGCCCACAGCTACGAGCAGTACTTC
TRBJ2-7	NA	TRBD2	TRBV29-1	CSVAREMDEQYF	TGCAGCGTTGCGCGGGAGATGGACGAGCAGTACTTC
TRBJ2-1	NA	TRBD1	TRBV6-6	CASSRQGEQFF	TGTGCCAGCAGTCGACAGGGCGAGCAGTTCTTC
TRBJ1-5	NA	NA	TRBV27	CASSLQTSNQPQHF	TGTGCCAGCAGTCTACAGACCAGCAATCAGCCCCAGCATTTT
TRBJ2-7	NA	TRBD2	TRBV27	CASRDIRRTSGAFVF	TGTGCCAGCAGAGATATTCGTAGGACTAGCGGGGCCTTCGTCTTC
TRBJ1-1	NA	NA	TRBV5-1	CASSLATGLGLNTEAFF	TGCGCCAGCAGCTTGGCCACAGGGTTGGGGTTGAACACTGAAGCTTTCTTT
TRBJ1-1	NA	NA	TRBV10-3	CAISESKGVGNTEAFF	TGTGCCATCAGTGAGTCGAAGGGGGTTGGGAACACTGAAGCTTTCTTT
TRBJ2-1	NA	TRBD2	TRBV10-3	CAISGGLAGYNEQFF	TGTGCCATCAGTGGGGGACTAGCGGGGTACAATGAGCAGTTCTTC
TRBJ2-7	NA	NA	TRBV7-2	CASSPYARYEQYF	TGTGCCAGCAGCCCCTACGCACGGTACGAGCAGTACTTC
TRBJ1-1	NA	TRBD1	TRBV28	CASSLLDRGTTEAFF	TGTGCCAGCAGCCTCCTCGACAGGGGCACCACTGAAGCTTTCTTT
TRBJ2-3	NA	NA	TRBV5-4	CASSLSDTQYF	TGTGCCAGCAGCCTGTCGGATACGCAGTATTTT
TRBJ1-5	NA	TRBD1	TRBV28	CASRYILSGGQPQHF	TGTGCCAGCAGATATATACTTTCAGGGGGACAGCCCCAGCATTTT
TRBJ2-3	NA	TRBD1	TRBV9	CASSACKRQGGDTQYF	TGTGCCAGCAGCGCCTGCAAGAGACAGGGCGGAGATACGCAGTATTTT
TRBJ2-4	NA	TRBD2	TRBV7-9	CASSGSGGKNIQYF	TGTGCCAGCAGCGGTAGCGGGGGCAAAAACATTCAGTACTTC
TRBJ2-1	once	NA	TRBV7-3	CASSLGPSSGVGFF	TGTGCCAGCAGCTTGGGCCCCTCCTCGGGAGTAGGGTTCTTC
TRBJ2-3	NA	TRBD2	TRBV7-2	CASSYRTSGPTDTQYF	TGTGCCAGCAGCTATCGGACTAGCGGTCCCACAGATACGCAGTATTTT
TRBJ2-2	NA	TRBD1	TRBV28	CASSVIQGGGELFF	TGTGCCAGCAGTGTGATACAGGGGGGCGGGGAGCTGTTTTTT
TRBJ1-1	few	NA	TRBV6-1	CASSQGIAFF	TGTGCCAGCAGTCAGGGGATAGCTTTCTTT
TRBJ1-1	NA	NA	TRBV11-2	CASSSLQNTEAFF	TGTGCCAGCAGCTCATTACAAAACACTGAAGCTTTCTTT
TRBJ2-2	NA	NA	TRBV27	CASSPHSGAGELFF	TGTGCCAGCAGTCCACATTCCGGGGCCGGGGAGCTGTTTTTT
TRBJ2-7	NA	NA	TRBV5-4	CASSLVGRGREQYF	TGTGCCAGCAGCTTGGTTGGGAGGGGGAGGGAGCAGTACTTC
TRBJ1-4	NA	TRBD1	TRBV19	CASRIPGTANEKLFF	TGTGCCAGTAGGATCCCCGGGACAGCTAATGAAAAACTGTTTTTT
TRBJ2-7	few	NA	TRBV7-2	CASSWGGHYEQYF	TGTGCCAGCAGCTGGGGGGGACACTACGAGCAGTACTTC
TRBJ1-1	NA	TRBD1	TRBV12-5	CASGLGTGVPIF	TGTGCTAGTGGTTTGGGGACAGGGGTGCCTATCTTT
TRBJ2-3	NA	TRBD2	TRBV7-2	CASSLVGGRPDTQYF	TGTGCCAGCAGTCTAGTGGGGGGGAGACCCGATACGCAGTATTTT
TRBJ2-2	few	NA	TRBV6-5	CASRPAVETGELFF	TGTGCCAGCAGGCCCGCGGTGGAGACCGGGGAGCTGTTTTTT
TRBJ1-2	NA	NA	TRBV7-2	CASSLSPFVRLYGYTF	TGTGCCAGCAGCTTAAGCCCCTTTGTGCGGCTCTATGGCTACACCTTC